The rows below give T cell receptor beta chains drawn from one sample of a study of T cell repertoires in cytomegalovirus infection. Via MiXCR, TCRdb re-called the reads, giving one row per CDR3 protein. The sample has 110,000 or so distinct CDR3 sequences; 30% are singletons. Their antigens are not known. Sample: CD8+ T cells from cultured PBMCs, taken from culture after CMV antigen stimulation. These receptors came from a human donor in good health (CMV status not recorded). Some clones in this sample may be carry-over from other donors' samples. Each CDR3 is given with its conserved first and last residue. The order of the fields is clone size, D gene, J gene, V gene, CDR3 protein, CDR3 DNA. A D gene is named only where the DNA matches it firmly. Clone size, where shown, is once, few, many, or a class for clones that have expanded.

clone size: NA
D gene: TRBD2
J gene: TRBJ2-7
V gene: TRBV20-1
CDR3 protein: CSARESGTSGAYEQYF
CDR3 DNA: TGCAGTGCTAGAGAATCTGGGACTAGCGGCGCCTACGAGCAGTACTTC

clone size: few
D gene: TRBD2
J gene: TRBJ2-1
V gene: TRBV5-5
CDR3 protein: CASSWRLAGASEFF
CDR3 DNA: TGTGCCAGCAGCTGGAGACTAGCGGGGGCGAGCGAGTTCTTC

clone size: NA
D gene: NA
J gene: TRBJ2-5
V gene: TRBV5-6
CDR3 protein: CASSPWPGQEETQYF
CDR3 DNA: TGTGCCAGCTCTCCATGGCCGGGGCAAGAAGAGACCCAGTACTTC

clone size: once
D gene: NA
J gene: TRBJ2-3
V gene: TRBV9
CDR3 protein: CASSVATFSTDTQYF
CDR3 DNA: TGTGCCAGCAGCGTAGCAACCTTCAGCACAGATACGCAGTATTTT

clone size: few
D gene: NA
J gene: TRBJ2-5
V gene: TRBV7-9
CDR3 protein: CASSLPAVGDPETQYF
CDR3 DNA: TGTGCCAGCAGCCTACCAGCGGTAGGGGATCCGGAGACCCAGTACTTC

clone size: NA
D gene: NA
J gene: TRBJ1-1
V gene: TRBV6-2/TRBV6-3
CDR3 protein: CASSHPEGEMKAFF
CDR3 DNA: TGTGCCAGCAGCCACCCGGAAGGGGAGATGAAAGCTTTCTTT

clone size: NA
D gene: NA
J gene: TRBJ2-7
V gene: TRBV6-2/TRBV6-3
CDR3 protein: CASSYSGPSYEQYF
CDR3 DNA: TGTGCCAGCAGTTACTCGGGGCCCTCCTACGAGCAGTACTTC

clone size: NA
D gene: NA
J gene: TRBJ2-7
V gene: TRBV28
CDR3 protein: CASSFVGEQYF
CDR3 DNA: TGTGCCAGCAGTTTCGTCGGCGAGCAGTACTTC

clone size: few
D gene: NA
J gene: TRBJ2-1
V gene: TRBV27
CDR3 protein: CASSLSGDPYNEQFF
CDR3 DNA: TGTGCCAGCAGTTTGTCAGGGGACCCCTACAATGAGCAGTTCTTC

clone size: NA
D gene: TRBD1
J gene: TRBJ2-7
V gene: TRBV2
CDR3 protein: CASSETLGQGTYEQYF
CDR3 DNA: TGTGCCAGCAGTGAAACCCTGGGACAGGGCACCTACGAGCAGTACTTC

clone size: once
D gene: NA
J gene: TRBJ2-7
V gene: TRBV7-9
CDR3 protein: CASSFIRSYEQYF
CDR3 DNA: TGTGCCAGCAGCTTCATCAGATCTTACGAGCAGTACTTC

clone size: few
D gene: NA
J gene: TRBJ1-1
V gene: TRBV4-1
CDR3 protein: CASREQVNTEAFF
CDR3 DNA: TGCGCCAGCAGGGAACAGGTGAACACTGAAGCTTTCTTT

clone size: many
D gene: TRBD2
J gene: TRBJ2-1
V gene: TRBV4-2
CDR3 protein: CASSQDQSGGSNEQFF
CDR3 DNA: TGTGCCAGCAGCCAAGATCAAAGCGGGGGGTCGAATGAGCAGTTCTTC

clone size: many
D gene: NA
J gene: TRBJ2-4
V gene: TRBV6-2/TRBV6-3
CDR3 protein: CASSFPSRGEAIAKNIQYF
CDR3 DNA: TGTGCCAGCAGTTTCCCTTCCAGGGGAGAGGCCATAGCCAAAAACATTCAGTACTTC

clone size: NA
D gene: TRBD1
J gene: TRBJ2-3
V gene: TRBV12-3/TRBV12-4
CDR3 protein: CASSFTGTGTDTQYF
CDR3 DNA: TGTGCCAGCAGTTTCACCGGGACAGGCACAGATACGCAGTATTTT

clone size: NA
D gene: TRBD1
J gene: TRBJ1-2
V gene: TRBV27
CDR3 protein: CASSFIPGSGTAANYGYTF
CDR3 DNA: TGTGCCAGCAGTTTTATTCCGGGGTCCGGGACAGCTGCTAACTATGGCTACACCTTC

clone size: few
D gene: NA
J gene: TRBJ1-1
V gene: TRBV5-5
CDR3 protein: CASSLDPGGTEAFF
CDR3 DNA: TGTGCCAGCAGCTTGGATCCCGGGGGCACTGAAGCTTTCTTT

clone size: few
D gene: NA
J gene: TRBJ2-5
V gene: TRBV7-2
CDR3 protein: CASSLTGTSGETQYF
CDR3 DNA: TGTGCCAGCAGCTTGACCGGGACCTCAGGCGAGACCCAGTACTTC

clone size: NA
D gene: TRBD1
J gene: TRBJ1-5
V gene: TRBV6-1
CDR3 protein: CASSELKKGAQPQHF
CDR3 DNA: TGTGCCAGCAGTGAACTAAAGAAGGGGGCCCAGCCCCAGCATTTT

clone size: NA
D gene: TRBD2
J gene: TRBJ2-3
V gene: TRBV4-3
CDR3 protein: CASSHSSSSGGLTDTQYF
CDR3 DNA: TGCGCCAGCAGCCATTCCTCGAGTAGCGGGGGCCTAACAGATACGCAGTATTTT

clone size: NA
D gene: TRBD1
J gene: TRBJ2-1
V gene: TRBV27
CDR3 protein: CASSLTTGTAYNEQFF
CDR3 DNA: TGTGCCAGCAGTTTAACGACCGGGACAGCCTACAATGAGCAGTTCTTC

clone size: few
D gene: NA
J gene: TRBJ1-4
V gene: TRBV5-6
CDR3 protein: CASSDGGGTENEKLFF
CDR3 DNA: TGTGCCAGCAGCGATGGGGGGGGGACGGAAAATGAAAAACTGTTTTTT

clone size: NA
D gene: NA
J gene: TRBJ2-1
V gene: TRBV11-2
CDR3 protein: CASSLLHGSSYNEQFF
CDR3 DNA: TGTGCCAGCAGCTTACTCCATGGGTCCTCCTACAATGAGCAGTTCTTC

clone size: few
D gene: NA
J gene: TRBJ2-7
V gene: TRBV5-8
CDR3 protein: CASSRSEFPSYEQYF
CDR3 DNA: TGTGCCAGCAGCCGGTCGGAGTTCCCGTCCTACGAGCAGTACTTC

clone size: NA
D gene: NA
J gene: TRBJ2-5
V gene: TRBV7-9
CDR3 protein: CASSSFRALQETQYF
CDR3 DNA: TGTGCCAGCAGCTCCTTCCGGGCCTTACAAGAGACCCAGTACTTC

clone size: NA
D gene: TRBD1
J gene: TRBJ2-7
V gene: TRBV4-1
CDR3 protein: CASSQSTGSSYEQYF
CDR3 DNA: TGCGCCAGCAGCCAGTCGACAGGGAGCTCCTACGAGCAGTACTTC

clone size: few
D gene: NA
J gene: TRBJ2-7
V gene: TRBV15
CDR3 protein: CATSRSSRGGYEQYF
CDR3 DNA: TGTGCCACCAGCAGATCCTCCCGGGGAGGCTACGAGCAGTACTTC

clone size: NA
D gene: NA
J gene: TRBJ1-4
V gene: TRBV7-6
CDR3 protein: CASSSKDRGGVFMGRNEKLFF
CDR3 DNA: TGTGCCAGCAGCTCGAAGGATAGGGGGGGCGTGTTTATGGGGAGGAATGAAAAACTGTTTTTT

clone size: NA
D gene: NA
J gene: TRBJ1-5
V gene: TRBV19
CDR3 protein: CASSPTRPRQDQPQHF
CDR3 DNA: TGTGCCAGTAGTCCTACTCGCCCTAGACAGGATCAGCCCCAGCATTTT

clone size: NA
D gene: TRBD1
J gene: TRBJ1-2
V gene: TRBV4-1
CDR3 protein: CASSQVVRGQNGYTF
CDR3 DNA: TGCGCCAGCAGCCAGGTTGTCAGGGGGCAAAATGGCTACACCTTC

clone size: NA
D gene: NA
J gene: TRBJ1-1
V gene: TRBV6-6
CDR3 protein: CASSYLLAGPNFLGVVEAFF
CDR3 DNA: TGTGCCAGCAGTTACCTTTTGGCCGGCCCGAACTTTCTAGGGGTCGTTGAAGCTTTCTTT

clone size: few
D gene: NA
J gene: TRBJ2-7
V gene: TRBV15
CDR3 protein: CATSRAGISSYEQYF
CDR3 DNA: TGTGCCACCAGCAGAGCCGGGATAAGCTCCTACGAGCAGTACTTC

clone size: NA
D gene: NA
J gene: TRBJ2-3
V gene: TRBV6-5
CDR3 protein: CASTHLRAGGTDTQYF
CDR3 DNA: TGTGCCAGCACCCACCTGAGAGCAGGCGGCACAGATACGCAGTATTTT

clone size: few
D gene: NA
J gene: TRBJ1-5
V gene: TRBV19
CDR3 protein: CASSIGHANQPQHF
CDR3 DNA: TGTGCCAGTAGTATAGGACATGCCAATCAGCCCCAGCATTTT

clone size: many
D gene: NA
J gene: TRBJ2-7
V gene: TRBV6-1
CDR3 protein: CASSDLQGEYHEQYF
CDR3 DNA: TGTGCCAGCAGTGATTTACAGGGCGAGTATCACGAGCAGTACTTC

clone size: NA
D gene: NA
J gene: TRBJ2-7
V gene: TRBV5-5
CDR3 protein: CASSLSPGGTGEQYF
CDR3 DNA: TGTGCCAGCAGCTTATCGCCAGGGGGGACGGGGGAGCAGTACTTC

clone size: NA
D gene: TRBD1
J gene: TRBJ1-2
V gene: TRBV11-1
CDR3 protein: CASSLQGEGYGYTF
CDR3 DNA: TGTGCCAGCAGCTTACAGGGGGAAGGCTATGGCTACACCTTC

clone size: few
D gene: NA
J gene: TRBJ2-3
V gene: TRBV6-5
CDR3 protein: CASSYSATPTQYF
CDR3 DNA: TGTGCCAGCAGTTACTCTGCCACCCCTACGCAGTATTTT

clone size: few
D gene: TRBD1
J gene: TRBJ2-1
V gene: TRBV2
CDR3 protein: CASPRGGQLYNEQFF
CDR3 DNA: TGTGCCAGCCCAAGAGGGGGACAGCTTTACAATGAGCAGTTCTTC

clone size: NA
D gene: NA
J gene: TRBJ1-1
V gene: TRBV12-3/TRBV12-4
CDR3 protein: CASNLGQITEAFF
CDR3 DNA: TGTGCCAGCAATCTGGGACAAATCACTGAAGCTTTCTTT